This T cell receptor (beta chain) was found in a study of T-cell memory formation after mild COVID-19. Whole-study findings and limits: Cross-reactive memory appears to have joined, as suggested by some responding clones showing up in pre-infection memory. The study found contracting CD4+ clones mainly in CM and EM and contracting CD8+ clones in EMRA. Second-wave clones that peaked on day 37 lacked confirmed SARS-CoV-2 specificity.

The CDR3 totals 16 residues. Trimming at V came to 1 base and at J to 4 bases, leaving 5 bases not matched to a gene. Germline V gene lookup returns CDR1 SGHVS and CDR2 FNYEAQ. UMIs and sample barcodes were carried by the TCR alpha and TCR beta cDNA libraries that 5'RACE produced using constant-segment primers. TCRdb fed the 5' RACE reads into MiXCR, producing one record per CDR3 protein. Seen here are roughly 600,000 distinct CDR3 sequences, about a sixth observed once, and the top ten hold 9.5% to 15%. This clonotype came up many times. Its antigen is not known. This chain joins TRBV7-6 and TRBJ2-3; 10 bases match TRBD1. This sequence was found in an adult woman who had mild COVID-19 (a few samples of this study predate the infection). Cell type and time point are not known. The sample comprised PBMCs or a T cell subset sorted from them (not recorded which). The CDR3: CASSLEGDRGSDTQYF. CDR3 nucleotides: TGTGCCAGCAGCTTAGAAGGGGACAGGGGTTCAGATACGCAGTATTTT.